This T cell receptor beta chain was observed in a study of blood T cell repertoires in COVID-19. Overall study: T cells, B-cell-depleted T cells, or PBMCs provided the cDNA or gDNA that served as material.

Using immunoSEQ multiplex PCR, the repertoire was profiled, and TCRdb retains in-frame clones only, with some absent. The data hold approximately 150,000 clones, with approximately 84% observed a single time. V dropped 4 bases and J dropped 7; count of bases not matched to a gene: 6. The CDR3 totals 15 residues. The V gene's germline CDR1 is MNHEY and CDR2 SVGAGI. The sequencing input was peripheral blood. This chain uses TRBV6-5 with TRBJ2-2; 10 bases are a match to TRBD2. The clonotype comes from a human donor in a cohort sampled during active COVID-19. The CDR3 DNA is TGTGCCAGCAGTTGGATAGCGGGAGGAGTCGGGGAGCTGTTTTTT. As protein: CASSWIAGGVGELFF.